This TCR beta chain was identified in a study of T-cell reconstitution after alpha-beta-depleted transplantation in children. As regards this clonotype: The antigen remains unidentified.

Study conclusions and caveats: T-cell counts and diversity at one year post-transplant came mainly from newly produced T cells. Reports say that about two months after transplant, the alpha-beta T cells came out of several hundred graft clones that had expanded. For some patients, TCRbeta diversity was high at day 60 because of recipient T cells and thymic progenitors that survived.

For TCRbeta, the library was prepared with unique molecular identifiers. TCRdb reprocessed the PCR reads with MiXCR, giving one entry per CDR3 protein. In the table there are 600,000 to 800,000 distinct CDR3 sequences, under 15% of which are singletons. The TCR originated in a girl aged 2-10 years with congenital amegakaryocytic thrombocytopenia, due to receive a stem cell transplant. The material was PBMCs, obtained before TCRalphabeta/CD19-depleted stem cell transplant.

The CDR3 bases are TGTGCCATCAGTTCGCGGTTTCTTGATCCCTATGGGTCCGGAGAATATACCGGGGAGCTGTTTTTT. As protein: CAISSRFLDPYGSGEYTGELFF. The V gene is TRBV10-3, the J gene TRBJ2-2; D gene ambiguous. The V end was cut by 5 bases, the J end by 5 bases, with 36 bases between. The germline gives CDR1 ENHRY, CDR2 SYGVKD. The CDR3 runs 22 residues.